Detailed here is one T cell receptor (beta chain). The antigen is not known. This entry comes from a study of monozygotic twins with inflammatory bowel disease. Findings and limits, study-wide: None of the different T cell subtypes could be distinguished from one another. No difference was seen in repertoire similarity between concordant and discordant twins, possibly from limited power. IBD patients displayed reduced TCRbeta diversity (inverse Simpson) when set against healthy co-twins.

TCRdb reprocessed the 5' RACE reads and keeps a single row for each CDR3 protein, giving no DNA. Reported are 300,000 to 400,000 distinct CDR3 sequences; the ten largest clones contain around 2%. CDR1 is SGHRS, CDR2 YFSETQ, per germline. The CDR3 consists of 14 residues. The V call is TRBV5-1, the J call TRBJ2-1; checking the TCRdb D call of TRBD2 is not possible without DNA. This clonotype originated in a human donor with ulcerative colitis or Crohn's disease, or a healthy co-twin of an affected twin (not recorded which). Sequencing was performed on blood. The CDR3 is CATAAGGGYNEQFF.